This T cell receptor (beta chain) was sequenced for a study of T cell repertoires in cytomegalovirus infection (dated by TCRdb to about 2019). Regarding the complete study: Because public TCR beta signatures pointed to carriage of CMV infection together with the matching HLA type, the HLA type of each donor mattered for the analysis. The research as a whole found: Cumulative frequency of public TCR beta family members discriminated carriers of CMV infection plus the relevant HLA type in this cohort and an independent 352-donor cohort. In the ex vivo response, HLA-C-restricted CMV-specific TCR beta clonotypes were dominant, and in two of eight donors the single most frequent clonotype came from this HLA-C-restricted group.

This clonotype was counted many times. No antigen is known for it. No much larger clonotype is one base removed from it; base qualities were not supplied. The CDR3 has 19 amino acids, counting the end cysteine and phenylalanine. The read is trimmed to its CDR3 DNA, 57 bases read in frame from base 1. According to the germline V gene, CDR1 reads SGHVS and CDR2 reads FQNEAQ. After removal of 1 base from V and 0 bases from J, the junction retains 12 bases not matched to a gene. The listed sequencing device is Illumina HiSeq 1500. In TCRdb, the public reads were trimmed at Q25 with fastp and aligned with MiXCR, with productive beta chains retained. Every distinct CDR3 protein forms one entry, paired with its most common genes and DNA. In this sample the table shows 7,700 or so distinct CDR3 sequences, around 54% of which occur a single time. Approximately 75% of the sample belongs to the ten largest clones.

This receptor was obtained from a human donor in good health (CMV status not recorded). Some clones in this sample may be carry-over from other donors' samples. The rearrangement combines TRBV7-8 with TRBJ2-3, and TRBD2 matches 8 of the central bases. Input material: PBMCs, sequenced either directly or after in vitro stimulation (not recorded which). In nucleotides, the sequence is TGTGCCAGCAGCTTAGGGCATTCAAGACTAGCGACTAGCACAGATACGCAGTATTTT. This gives the protein CASSLGHSRLATSTDTQYF. Full variable domain (CDR3 extended with the reference TRBV7-8 and TRBJ2-3 proteins): GAGVSQSPRYKVAKRGQDVALRCDPISGHVSLFWYQQALGQGPEFLTYFQNEAQLDKSGLPSDRFFAERPEGSVSTLKIQRTQQEDSAVYLCASSLGHSRLATSTDTQYFGPGTRLTVL.